Sequencing of this T cell receptor beta chain was carried out in a study of CD8 T cells in ankylosing spondylitis. Study-wide results and limits: The study looked at matched synovial fluid samples from ankylosing spondylitis patients. Disease-linked clones were reported to be significantly enriched there. A TCR beta motif of under 10 highly homologous variants appeared characteristic of ankylosing spondylitis blood. In reactive arthritis synovial fluid and blood, some motif variants had been reported before. With a CD8+ phenotype, disease-linked clones were relatively rare in peripheral blood.

This clonotype was recorded many times. Antigen: not known. Making use of molecular barcodes, quantitative 5'-RACE generated TCR beta libraries. In TCRdb, the 5' RACE reads were re-called with MiXCR into one record per CDR3 protein. The table has some 85,000 distinct CDR3 sequences, roughly 8.5% seen once. The material sequenced was blood, either unsorted or a sorted T cell fraction (not recorded which). The receptor comes from a male donor with ankylosing spondylitis.

The CDR3 nucleotides are TGTGCCAGCAGTGACCACAGGGAATTTTACGAGCAGTACTTC. Translation gives CASSDHREFYEQYF. V usage is TRBV6-1 and J usage is TRBJ2-7, with D maybe TRBD1 (6 bases). The CDR3 loop spans 14 amino acids. V lost 3 bases and J lost 4, with 13 bases in between. The germline V gene encodes CDR1 MNHNS and CDR2 SASEGT.